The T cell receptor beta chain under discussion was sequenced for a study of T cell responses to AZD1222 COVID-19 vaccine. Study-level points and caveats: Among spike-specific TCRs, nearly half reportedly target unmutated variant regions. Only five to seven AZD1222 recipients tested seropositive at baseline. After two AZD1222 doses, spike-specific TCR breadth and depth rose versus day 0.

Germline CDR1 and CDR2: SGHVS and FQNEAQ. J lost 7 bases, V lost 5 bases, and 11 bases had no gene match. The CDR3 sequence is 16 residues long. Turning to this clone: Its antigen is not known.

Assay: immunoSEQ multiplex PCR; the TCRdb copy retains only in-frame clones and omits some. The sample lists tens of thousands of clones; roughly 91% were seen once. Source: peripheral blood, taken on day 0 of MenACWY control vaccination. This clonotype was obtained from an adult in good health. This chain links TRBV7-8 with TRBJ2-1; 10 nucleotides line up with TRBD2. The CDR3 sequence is CASSRLTSGVGNEQFF. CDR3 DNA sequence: TGTGCCAGCAGCCGCTTAACTAGCGGGGTTGGAAATGAGCAGTTCTTC.